One and the same sample provided the 32 T cell receptor beta chains below, sequenced in a study of persistence of HIV-infected CD4 T cells. Overlapping HIV-1 Gag 15-mer peptides at approximately 1 ug per peptide per mL were used. Sorting selected CD4+ T cells upregulating both CD40 ligand and CD69. Their cognate antigens are unknown. This was the immunoSEQ version 4 assay in survey mode. Libraries were prepared by immunoSEQ multiplex PCR; TCRdb keeps only in-frame clonotypes and omits some of them. The profile shows tens of thousands of clones, 70% of them singletons. Here the sequenced sample was CD4+ T cells sorted from PBMCs after roughly 17-hour stimulation, taken from a patient who received antiretroviral therapy. The receptor set was obtained from an adult man with HIV who was CMV-seropositive.

This clone was observed once. The gene calls are TRBV7-2 and TRBJ1-3, with D perhaps TRBD1 (5 bases). Germline values: CDR1 SGHTA, CDR2 FQGNSA. Trimming shortened V by 2 bases and J by 5 bases, and 13 bases separated the two germline ends. CDR3 length: 15 residues. CDR3 sequence (DNA): TGTGCCAGCAGCTTACAGGGTTTGGGGAGAAACACCATATATTTT. It codes for CASSLQGLGRNTIYF. The variable domain in full, completed from reference TRBV7-2 and TRBJ1-3, reads GAGVSQSPSNKVTEKGKDVELRCDPISGHTALYWYRQSLGQGLEFLIYFQGNSAPDKSGLPSDRFSAERTGGSVSTLTIQRTQQEDSAVYLCASSLQGLGRNTIYFGEGSWLTVV.

A few counts support this clone. The CDR3 DNA sequence: TGTGCCATCAGTTCAGGGGGAGGGAACACTGAAGCTTTCTTT. It encodes CAISSGGGNTEAFF. J is TRBJ1-1 and V is TRBV10-3; TRBD1 agrees at 7 bases. J lost 1 base, V lost 5 bases, and 4 bases had no gene match. The CDR3 contains 14 residues. Germline V gives CDR1 ENHRY, CDR2 SYGVKD.

V gene TRBV6-5 combines with J gene TRBJ2-7; no firm D call. Between the trimmed V and J ends, which lost 8 bases and 3 bases, there was a span of 17 bases. Per germline, CDR1 MNHEY and CDR2 SVGAGI. There are 14 residues in the CDR3. The DNA of the CDR3 is TGTGCCAGCGTACGAGTGGGCCCATTCTACGAGCAGTACTTC. Translation: CASVRVGPFYEQYF.

The chain has TRBV28 and TRBJ1-3; 9 nucleotides agree with TRBD1. CDR3 length: 15 residues. Losses at the gene ends were 4 bases for V and 4 bases for J; bases not matched to a gene: 5. CDR1 and CDR2 from the germline V gene are MDHEN and SYDVKM. CDR3 sequence (DNA): TGTGCCAGCAGTTCTTTACAGGGGGCAGGAAACACCATATATTTT. Protein: CASSSLQGAGNTIYF.

The rearrangement uses TRBV29-1 and TRBJ1-1; D is perhaps TRBD1 (5 bases). The CDR3 length is 12 residues. Looked up from germline, CDR1 is SQVTM and CDR2 is ANQGSEA. Trimming took off 6 bases at V and 1 base at J, with 9 bases between the two ends. Written as DNA, the CDR3 is TGCAGCGTAAGTAGGGGGAACACTGAAGCTTTCTTT. It codes for CSVSRGNTEAFF.

The V call is TRBV24-1, the J call TRBJ2-3; 8 bases align to TRBD2. The V gene end was trimmed by 5 bases and the J gene end by 3 bases; junction bases not matched to a gene: 9. The CDR3 has 16 residues. CDR1 is KGHDR, CDR2 SFDVKD, per germline. CDR3 nucleotides: TGTGCCACCAGTGGTGGGGCGGGGGGAGGAACAGATACGCAGTATTTT. Amino acid sequence: CATSGGAGGGTDTQYF.

V and J are TRBV25-1 and TRBJ2-7; 11 bases fit TRBD2. Germline loops: CDR1 MGHDK, CDR2 SYGVNS. Losses at the gene ends were 4 bases for V and 0 bases for J; bases not matched to a gene: 5. The CDR3 consists of 16 residues. The CDR3 DNA follows: TGTGCCAGCAGTGGGGGGACTAGCGGAGTCTCCTACGAGCAGTACTTC. This codes for CASSGGTSGVSYEQYF.

Comments on this clone: A read error may account for a junction end that differs from germline. The chain has TRBV19 and TRBJ2-3; D perhaps matches TRBD1 (5 bases). Germline CDR1 reads LNHDA; CDR2 reads SQIVND (reference sequence). The CDR3 has 14 amino acids. This CDR3 is CASSTGLESLQRDF. For the CDR3, the DNA is TGTGCCAGTAGTACAGGGTTGGAGTCCCTTCAACGGGATTTT.

The chain couples TRBV6-6 to TRBJ1-5; D remains unclear. This CDR3 region has 14 residues. The ends were cut back, 2 bases at V and 7 bases at J, with 12 bases in the middle. Germline V lookup: CDR1 MNHNY, CDR2 SVGAGI (reference sequence). CDR3: CASSYGREGQPQHF. As DNA, the CDR3 is TGTGCCAGCAGTTACGGGCGGGAAGGACAGCCCCAGCATTTT.

The V and J genes are TRBV18 and TRBJ1-3, with D possibly matching TRBD1 (5 bases). Germline V CDR1 and CDR2: KGHSH, LQKENI. The V end lost 4 bases, the J end lost 4 bases, and 14 bases lay between the germline ends. This CDR3 is built from 15 residues. CDR3 sequence reads: CASSRGPGLGNTIYF. In nucleotides, the CDR3 is TGTGCCAGCTCACGGGGACCCGGCCTCGGAAACACCATATATTTT.

The rearrangement links TRBV10-3 to TRBJ1-6, with 7 nucleotides matching TRBD1. The CDR3 extends over 17 amino acids. Germline-derived CDR1 and CDR2 are ENHRY and SYGVKD. V lost 2 bases and J lost 10; bases outside the gene matches: 14. DNA for the CDR3: TGTGCCATCAGTGAGGGCCTTGGGGCAGGGGGGAAATCACCCCTCCACTTT. Amino acid sequence: CAISEGLGAGGKSPLHF.

This clone was seen once. The chain employs TRBV2 and TRBJ1-3, with D tentatively TRBD1 (5 bases). Trimming shortened V by 6 bases and J by 2 bases, and 17 bases separated the two germline ends. This CDR3 is built from 16 residues. Germline V lookup: CDR1 SNHLY, CDR2 FYNNEI. CDR3: CASSLQGRSAGNTIYF. The CDR3 bases are TGTGCCAGCAGCCTTCAGGGACGGAGCGCTGGAAACACCATATATTTT.

CDR3 in DNA: TGTGCCAGCAGGGACCAGGAGGGCTACACCTTC. Translation gives CASRDQEGYTF. This chain joins TRBV6-5 and TRBJ1-2; D not certain. V was trimmed by 6 bases and J by 8 bases, leaving 10 bases between them. Per the germline V gene, CDR1 is MNHEY and CDR2 is SVGAGI. This CDR3 region has 11 residues.

The CDR3 loop reads CASSLEVLNSEQYF. The CDR3 DNA reads TGTGCCAGCAGCCTAGAAGTGTTGAACAGCGAGCAGTACTTC. The rearrangement uses TRBV6-5 and TRBJ2-7, with no clear D. The CDR3 covers 14 residues. V was clipped by 6 bases and J by 6 bases, with 18 bases between them. Germline V gene sequence: CDR1 MNHEY, CDR2 SVGAGI.

The J gene is TRBJ2-3, the V gene TRBV5-4; 8 positions match TRBD2. Trimming took 0 bases from V and 1 from J; bases not matched to a gene: 7. This CDR3 spans 17 amino acids. CDR1 and CDR2 (germline): SGHNT, YYREEE (reference sequence). The CDR3: CASSLAGAGGRTDTQYF. The CDR3 DNA reads TGTGCCAGCAGCTTGGCGGGGGCGGGGGGCCGCACAGATACGCAGTATTTT.

The rearrangement uses TRBV23-1 and TRBJ2-1; D gene uncertain. TRBV23-1 is sorted into the ORF group, with uncertain function. This CDR3 region has 14 residues. Trimming shortened V by 8 bases and J by 6 bases, and 17 bases separated the two germline ends. The CDR3 region is CASHPEVSGNEQFF. The CDR3 nucleotides are TGCGCCAGCCATCCCGAGGTTTCGGGCAATGAGCAGTTCTTC.

The V gene is TRBV6-5, the J gene TRBJ1-3; tentatively, D is TRBD1 (5 bases). V lost 4 bases and J 4 bases, leaving 8 bases between the germline ends. The CDR3 totals 13 residues. Germline V gene lookup returns CDR1 MNHEY and CDR2 SVGAGI. Written as DNA, the CDR3 is TGTGCCAGCAGTTCAGGGCTAGGAAACACCATATATTTT. As protein: CASSSGLGNTIYF.

CDR3 DNA: TGTGCTAGTGGTTTGCCCACAGGGGCCTCCTACGAGCAGTACTTC. It codes for CASGLPTGASYEQYF. This sequence joins TRBV12-5 and TRBJ2-7; the match to TRBD1 covers 7 bases. The length of the CDR3 is 15 residues. V trimming: 2 bases; J trimming: 0 bases; junction bases outside the gene matches: 4. Per the germline V gene, CDR1 is LGHNT and CDR2 is FRNRAP.

The chain uses TRBV11-2 and TRBJ2-3, with 15 positions matching TRBD2. The germline CDR1 and CDR2 sequences are SGHAT and FQNNGV. V lost 6 bases and J lost 5; bases outside the gene matches: 12. This CDR3 spans 18 amino acids. Here the CDR3 DNA reads TGTGCCAGCAGTTTTCCCGGGACTAGCGGGGGGCCGGGAGATACGCAGTATTTT. Protein sequence: CASSFPGTSGGPGDTQYF.

This clone turned up a few times. The rearrangement uses TRBV18 and TRBJ2-7, with 10 bases identical to TRBD2. With V trimmed by 1 base and J by 5 bases, 8 bases remained unmatched. CDR1 is KGHSH, CDR2 LQKENI, per germline. The CDR3 is 16 amino acids. The DNA of the CDR3 is TGTGCCAGCTCACCACAGAGCGGGGGGGCCGGGGACGAGCAGTACTTC. Translation: CASSPQSGGAGDEQYF.

The rearrangement joins TRBV5-4 to TRBJ2-7; a weak D match, TRBD1 (6 bases). The CDR3 spans 15 residues. Looked up from germline, CDR1 is SGHNT and CDR2 is YYREEE (reference sequence). V lost 0 bases, J lost 0 bases, and 10 bases lay in between. The CDR3 spells CASSLGGQGSYEQYF. The CDR3 DNA reads as TGTGCCAGCAGCTTGGGGGGGCAGGGCTCCTACGAGCAGTACTTC.

The gene calls are TRBV4-1 and TRBJ1-1; the D is unclear. The CDR3 is 15 residues long. Germline V CDR1 and CDR2: MGHRA, YSYEKL. Trimming took 2 bases from V and 0 from J, leaving 10 bases between them. The CDR3 spells CASSQNVPMNTEAFF. CDR3 DNA sequence: TGCGCCAGCAGCCAAAATGTCCCTATGAACACTGAAGCTTTCTTT.

The chain carries TRBV3-1 (or the pseudogene TRBV3-2) and TRBJ2-7; TRBD2 aligns across 11 bases. V was clipped by 4 bases and J by 5 bases; unmatched bases: 1. This CDR3 is built from 13 residues. CDR1 and CDR2 (germline): LGHDT, YNNKEL (reference sequence). CDR3 bases: TGTGCCAGCAGCCCTAGCGGGAGGAACGAGCAGTACTTC. Protein sequence: CASSPSGRNEQYF.

This rearrangement joins TRBV24-1 to TRBJ2-7; D not resolved. Trimming took 5 bases from V and 2 from J, leaving 9 bases between them. Germline CDR1 and CDR2: KGHDR and SFDVKD. This CDR3 region has 13 residues. The CDR3 spells CATSGNSPYEQYF. Written as DNA, the CDR3 is TGTGCCACCAGTGGAAACTCGCCCTACGAGCAGTACTTC.

This rearrangement joins TRBV10-2 to TRBJ1-2, with D possibly TRBD1 on 5 matching bases. Per the germline V gene, CDR1 is WSHSY and CDR2 is SAAADI. V was pared by 4 bases and J by 6 bases, with 12 bases between. The CDR3 has 13 amino acids. The CDR3 sequence is CASSGQGWNGYTF. The CDR3 DNA reads TGCGCCAGCAGTGGTCAGGGTTGGAATGGCTACACCTTC.

The CDR3 DNA sequence: TGTGCCACCAGTGATTACTCCGGGGGTAGGACAGATACGCAGTATTTT. It is translated as CATSDYSGGRTDTQYF. V and J are TRBV24-1 and TRBJ2-3; D perhaps matches TRBD2 (6 bases). Germline values: CDR1 KGHDR, CDR2 SFDVKD. This CDR3 has 16 residues. V lost 2 bases and J 3 bases, leaving 14 bases between the germline ends.

The chain employs TRBV6-5 and TRBJ1-5; D is undetermined. Germline loops: CDR1 MNHEY, CDR2 SVGAGI. The CDR3 has 15 residues. V gave up 4 bases and J gave up 0 bases, with 10 bases separating them. In DNA, the CDR3 is TGTGCCAGCAGTTGGCTTGACGATAGCAATCAGCCCCAGCATTTT. Encoded protein: CASSWLDDSNQPQHF.

This clone appeared a few times. The genes are TRBV11-1 and TRBJ1-1; D might be TRBD1 (6 bases). Germline V CDR1 and CDR2: SGHAT, FQDESV (reference sequence). Trimming stripped 3 bases from V and 7 bases from J, with 12 bases between. The CDR3 loop spans 13 amino acids. The CDR3 sequence is CASSLNRDREAFF. CDR3 DNA sequence: TGTGCCAGCAGCTTGAACAGGGATCGTGAAGCTTTCTTT.

The chain has TRBV5-5 and TRBJ1-4; 9 nucleotides align to TRBD1. Germline CDR1 reads SGHKS; CDR2 reads YYEKEE (reference sequence). V lost 5 bases to trimming and J lost 8 bases; unmatched junction nucleotides: 10. This CDR3 is 15 amino acids long. The CDR3 spells CASSPTGGVWEKLFF. For the CDR3, the DNA is TGTGCCAGCAGTCCTACAGGGGGCGTGTGGGAAAAACTGTTTTTT.

The gene calls are TRBV9 and TRBJ1-3; a weak D match, TRBD1 (6 bases). This CDR3 comprises 17 residues. The germline CDR1 and CDR2 sequences are SGDLS and YYNGEE. Trimming pared 3 bases from V and 1 base from J, leaving 17 bases between. The CDR3 region has the DNA TGTGCCAGCAGCGAGGGATTGGACAGTCGGTCTGGAAACACCATATATTTT. Residues: CASSEGLDSRSGNTIYF. The full variable domain, its missing parts supplied by reference TRBV9 and TRBJ1-3, is DSGVTQTPKHLITATGQRVTLRCSPRSGDLSVYWYQQSLDQGLQFLIQYYNGEERAKGNILERFSAQQFPDLHSELNLSSLELGDSALYFCASSEGLDSRSGNTIYFGEGSWLTVV.

This clone was observed once. This chain links TRBV19 with TRBJ1-5; the match to TRBD1 covers 8 bases. In germline, CDR1 is LNHDA, CDR2 SQIVND (reference sequence). The CDR3 covers 16 residues. J was trimmed by 3 bases and V by 5 bases; bases with no gene match: 9. The CDR3 sequence is CASSPRGQVNNQPQHF. The CDR3 nucleotides are TGTGCCAGTAGTCCCCGGGGACAGGTTAACAATCAGCCCCAGCATTTT.

The chain carries TRBV28 and TRBJ1-1; D possibly corresponds to TRBD1 (5 bases). V was clipped by 3 bases and J by 11 bases, with 13 bases between them. The CDR3 totals 12 residues. From germline, CDR1 is MDHEN and CDR2 SYDVKM. The DNA of the CDR3 is TGTGCCAGCAGTTTCCAGGGACGACTTGCTTTCTTT. Its translation is CASSFQGRLAFF. The full variable domain, completed using reference TRBV28 and TRBJ1-1, is DVKVTQSSRYLVKRTGEKVFLECVQDMDHENMFWYRQDPGLGLRLIYFSYDVKMKEKGDIPEGYSVSREKKERFSLILESASTNQTSMYLCASSFQGRLAFFGQGTRLTVV.